This T cell receptor (beta chain) was observed in a study of STAT3 mutations in large granular lymphocyte leukemia. Study summary: More than half of T-LGLL patients received immunosuppressive therapy.

Produced via immunoSEQ multiplex PCR; TCRdb's table is partial and in-frame only. The profile shows around 13,000 clones, more than 90% of them singletons. General observations from the study: Every T-cell large granular lymphocyte leukemia patient had at least one immunodominant TCR beta clonotype.

Germline-derived CDR1 and CDR2 are LGHNA and YSLEER. V was pared by 0 bases and J by 1 base, with 11 bases between. This CDR3 has 16 amino acids. Notes on this clone: Antigen unknown.

The chain combines TRBV4-3 with TRBJ2-3; D may be TRBD2 (5 bases). Material for sequencing was peripheral blood mononuclear cells. The sequence was collected from a middle-aged man with T-cell large granular lymphocyte leukemia. Some clones in this sample may be carry-over from other donors' samples. CDR3 region: CASSQDRRAGTDTQYF. Here the CDR3 DNA reads TGCGCCAGCAGCCAAGATCGTCGAGCGGGCACAGATACGCAGTATTTT.